This TCR beta chain was documented in a study of shared clonotypes between healthy human individuals. Study results and caveats: Relative to clonotypes present in all four donors, those not shared had lower generation probabilities. Estimated clonotype richness was generally higher in naive than memory subsets.

This clone was observed a few times. What it recognizes is unknown. Naive CD8 cells, CD45RO-negative and positively selected for CCR7, excluded terminally differentiated effector memory CD45RA+ cells. Only in-frame clones appear in the TCRdb table, and some are missing; sequencing was by immunoSEQ multiplex PCR. The sample includes roughly 2,000,000 clones, approximately 94% of them seen just once. The sequenced sample consisted of naive CD8+ T cells sorted from blood. This TCR came from a man younger than 35 in good health.

The CDR3 DNA follows: TGTGCCAGCAGCTTAGCTAGCGGTGCCACCGGGGAGCTGTTTTTT. This gives the protein CASSLASGATGELFF. The chain uses TRBV11-1 and TRBJ2-2; D might be TRBD2 (6 bases). V shed 0 bases and J shed 4 bases, with 9 bases lying between them. CDR1 and CDR2 (germline): SGHAT, FQDESV (reference sequence). CDR3 size: 15 residues.